One and the same sample provided the 6 T cell receptor beta chains below, sequenced in a study of type 1 and type 2 diabetes patients. Genomic DNA was the PCR template. A primer set of 30 forward and 13 reverse primers amplified the CDR3. One entry per CDR3 protein, called by TCRdb with MiXCR from the multiplex PCR reads. The data show 270,000 or so distinct CDR3 sequences, roughly 44% seen once. The sequenced material came from peripheral blood mononuclear cells (PBMCs). The receptor source for this set is a young man with type 2 diabetes.

This clonotype was seen more than once but under ten times. The chain is built from TRBV12-3 or TRBV12-4 and TRBJ2-2, with TRBD2 identical over 7 bases. This CDR3 region has 15 residues. J was trimmed by 4 bases and V by 3 bases; bases with no gene match: 5. The CDR3 nucleotides are TGTGCCAGCAGTTTTGCGGGAGCCCGCACCGGGGAGCTGTTTTTT. It yields the protein CASSFAGARTGELFF.

This clonotype was seen only a few times. The J gene is TRBJ2-6, the V gene TRBV11-1; D is undetermined. V was shortened by 5 bases and J by 1 base, with 3 bases between the two germline ends. The CDR3 consists of 13 residues. CDR1 SGHAT and CDR2 FQDESV come from the germline V gene (reference sequence). CDR3 residues: CASSMSGANVLTF. CDR3 DNA sequence: TGTGCCAGCAGCATGTCTGGGGCCAACGTCCTGACTTTC.

Of note for this clonotype: One junction end disagrees with the germline gene, perhaps due to a read error. The chain employs TRBV5-1 and TRBJ2-7; no clear D. Germline loops: CDR1 SGHRS, CDR2 YFSETQ. This CDR3 contains 14 residues. The CDR3 sequence: CASSSTDGAYEQYF. The DNA of the CDR3 is TGTGCCAGCAGCAGTACCGACGGTGCCTACGAGCAGTACTTC.

CDR3 sequence (DNA): TGCAGTGCCGAGTTCAGGCAGGGGGATAAAGATACGCAGTATTTT. Translating gives CSAEFRQGDKDTQYF. V gene TRBV20-1 combines with J gene TRBJ2-3; 7 bases are shared with TRBD1. This CDR3 spans 15 amino acids. From germline, CDR1 is DFQATT and CDR2 SNEGSKA (reference sequence). Trimming cost V 6 bases and J 5 bases; bases outside gene matches: 14.

V and J are TRBV10-3 and TRBJ1-1, with D unresolved. The CDR3 contains 13 residues. V was clipped by 2 bases and J by 1 base, with 5 bases between them. Germline-derived CDR1 and CDR2 are ENHRY and SYGVKD. CDR3 loop: CAISERGNTEAFF. The CDR3 nucleotides are TGTGCCATCAGTGAGCGCGGGAACACTGAAGCTTTCTTT.

About this clonotype itself: One end of the junction does not line up with germline, which may come from a read error. The gene calls are TRBV7-3 and TRBJ1-1; D not resolved. The germline V gene encodes CDR1 SGHTA and CDR2 FQGTGA. The CDR3 covers 13 residues. The chain's CDR3 is CASSQDGRQEAFF. CDR3 DNA sequence: TGCGCCAGCAGCCAAGATGGTCGGCAGGAAGCTTTCTTT.